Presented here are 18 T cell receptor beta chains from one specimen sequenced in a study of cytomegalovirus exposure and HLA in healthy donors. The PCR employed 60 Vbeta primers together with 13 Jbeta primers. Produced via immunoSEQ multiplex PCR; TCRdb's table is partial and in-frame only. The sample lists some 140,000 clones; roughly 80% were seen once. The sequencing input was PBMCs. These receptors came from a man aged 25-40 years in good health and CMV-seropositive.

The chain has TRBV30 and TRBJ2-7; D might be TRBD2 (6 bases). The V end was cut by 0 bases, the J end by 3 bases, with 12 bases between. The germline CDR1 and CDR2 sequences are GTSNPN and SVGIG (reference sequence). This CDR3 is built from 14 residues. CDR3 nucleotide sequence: TGTGCCTGGAGTGTTCTGGGGGGTTTCTACGAGCAGTACTTC. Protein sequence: CAWSVLGGFYEQYF.

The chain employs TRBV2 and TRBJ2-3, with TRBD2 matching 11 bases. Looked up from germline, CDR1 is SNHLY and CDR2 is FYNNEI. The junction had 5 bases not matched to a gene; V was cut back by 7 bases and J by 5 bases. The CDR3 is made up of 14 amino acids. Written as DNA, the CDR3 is TGTGCCAGCATCCCCGGGACTAGCGGAGATACGCAGTATTTT. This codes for CASIPGTSGDTQYF.

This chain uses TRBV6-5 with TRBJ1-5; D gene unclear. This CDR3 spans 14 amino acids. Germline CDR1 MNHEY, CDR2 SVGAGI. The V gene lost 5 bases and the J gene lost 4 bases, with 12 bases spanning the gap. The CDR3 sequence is CASSNRRGNQPQHF. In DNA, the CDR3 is TGTGCCAGCAGTAACCGACGAGGAAATCAGCCCCAGCATTTT.

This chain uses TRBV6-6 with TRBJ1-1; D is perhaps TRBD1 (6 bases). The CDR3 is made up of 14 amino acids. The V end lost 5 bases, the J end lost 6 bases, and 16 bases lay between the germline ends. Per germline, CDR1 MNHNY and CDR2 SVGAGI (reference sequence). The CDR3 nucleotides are TGTGCCAGCAGTCGTCAAGGGGGAGGGGCTGAAGCTTTCTTT. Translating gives CASSRQGGGAEAFF.

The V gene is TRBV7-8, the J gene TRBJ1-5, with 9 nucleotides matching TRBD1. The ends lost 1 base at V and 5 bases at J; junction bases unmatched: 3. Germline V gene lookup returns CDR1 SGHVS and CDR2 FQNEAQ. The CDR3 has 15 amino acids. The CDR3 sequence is CASSLVRTGDQPQHF. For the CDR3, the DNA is TGTGCCAGCAGCTTAGTCCGGACAGGGGATCAGCCCCAGCATTTT.

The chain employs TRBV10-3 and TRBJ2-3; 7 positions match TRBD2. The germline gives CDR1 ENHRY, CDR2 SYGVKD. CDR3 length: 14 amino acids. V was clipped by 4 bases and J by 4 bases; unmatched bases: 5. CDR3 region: CAISVNGRSDTQYF. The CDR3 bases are TGTGCCATCAGTGTTAACGGGAGGTCAGATACGCAGTATTTT.

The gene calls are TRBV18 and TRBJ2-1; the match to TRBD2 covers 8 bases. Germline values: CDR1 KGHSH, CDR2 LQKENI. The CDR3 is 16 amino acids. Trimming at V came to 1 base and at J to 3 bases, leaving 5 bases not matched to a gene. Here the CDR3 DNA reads TGTGCCAGCTCACCACAAGCGGGAGATATCTACAATGAGCAGTTCTTC. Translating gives CASSPQAGDIYNEQFF.

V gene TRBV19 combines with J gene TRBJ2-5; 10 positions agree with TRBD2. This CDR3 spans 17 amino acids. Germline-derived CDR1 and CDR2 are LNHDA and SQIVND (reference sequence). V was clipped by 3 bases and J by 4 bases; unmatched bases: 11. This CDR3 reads CASSILTSGSNRETQYF. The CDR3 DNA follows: TGTGCCAGTAGTATCCTGACTAGCGGGTCCAATCGAGAGACCCAGTACTTC. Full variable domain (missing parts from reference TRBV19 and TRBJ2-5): DGGITQSPKYLFRKEGQNVTLSCEQNLNHDAMYWYRQDPGQGLRLIYYSQIVNDFQKGDIAEGYSVSREKKESFPLTVTSAQKNPTAFYLCASSILTSGSNRETQYFGPGTRLLVL.

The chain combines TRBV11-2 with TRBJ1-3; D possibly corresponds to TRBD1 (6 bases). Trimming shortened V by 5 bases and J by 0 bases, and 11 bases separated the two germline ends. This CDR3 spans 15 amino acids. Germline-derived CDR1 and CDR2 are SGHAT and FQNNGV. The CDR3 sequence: CASSRRQDSGNTIYF. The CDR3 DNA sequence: TGTGCCAGCAGCCGCAGACAGGACTCTGGAAACACCATATATTTT.

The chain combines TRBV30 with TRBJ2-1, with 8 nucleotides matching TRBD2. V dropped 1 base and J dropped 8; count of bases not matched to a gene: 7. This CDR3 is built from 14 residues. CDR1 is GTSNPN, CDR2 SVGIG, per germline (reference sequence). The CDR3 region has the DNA TGTGCCTGGAGTGAAGGACTAGCATTGGATGAGCAGTTCTTC. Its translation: CAWSEGLALDEQFF.

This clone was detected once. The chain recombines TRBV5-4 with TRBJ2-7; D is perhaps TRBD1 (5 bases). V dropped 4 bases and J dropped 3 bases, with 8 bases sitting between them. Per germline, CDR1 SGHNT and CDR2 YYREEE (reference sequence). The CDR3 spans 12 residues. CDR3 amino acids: CASSHDSYEQYF. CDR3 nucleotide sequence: TGTGCCAGCAGCCACGACAGCTACGAGCAGTACTTC.

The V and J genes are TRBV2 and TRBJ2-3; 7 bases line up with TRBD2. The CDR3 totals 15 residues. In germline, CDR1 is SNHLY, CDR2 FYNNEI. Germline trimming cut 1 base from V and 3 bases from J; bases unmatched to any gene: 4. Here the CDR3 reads CASSEEAGITDTQYF. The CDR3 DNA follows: TGTGCCAGCAGTGAAGAAGCGGGAATAACAGATACGCAGTATTTT.

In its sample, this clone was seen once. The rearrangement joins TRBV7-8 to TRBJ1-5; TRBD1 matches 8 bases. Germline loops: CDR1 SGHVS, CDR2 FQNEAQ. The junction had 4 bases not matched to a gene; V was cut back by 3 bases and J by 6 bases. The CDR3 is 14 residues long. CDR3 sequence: CASSFGQGTQPQHF. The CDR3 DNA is TGTGCCAGCAGCTTCGGACAGGGTACTCAGCCCCAGCATTTT.

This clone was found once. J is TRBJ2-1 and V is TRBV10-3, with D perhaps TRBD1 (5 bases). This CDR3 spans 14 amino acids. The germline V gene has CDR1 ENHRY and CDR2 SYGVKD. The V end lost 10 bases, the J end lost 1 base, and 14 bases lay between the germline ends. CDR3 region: CASQGSSSYNEQFF. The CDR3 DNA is TGTGCCAGTCAGGGTTCTAGTTCCTACAATGAGCAGTTCTTC.

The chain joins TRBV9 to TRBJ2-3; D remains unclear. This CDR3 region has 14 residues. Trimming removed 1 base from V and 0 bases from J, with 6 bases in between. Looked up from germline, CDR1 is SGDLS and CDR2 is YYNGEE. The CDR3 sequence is CASSVTGSTDTQYF. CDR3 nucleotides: TGTGCCAGCAGCGTAACGGGTAGCACAGATACGCAGTATTTT.

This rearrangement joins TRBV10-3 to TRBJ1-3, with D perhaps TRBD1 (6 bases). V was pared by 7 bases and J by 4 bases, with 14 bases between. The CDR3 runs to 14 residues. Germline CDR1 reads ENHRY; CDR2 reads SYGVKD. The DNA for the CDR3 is TGTGCCATCACCTCAGGGGCGCGAGGAAACACCATATATTTT. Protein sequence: CAITSGARGNTIYF.

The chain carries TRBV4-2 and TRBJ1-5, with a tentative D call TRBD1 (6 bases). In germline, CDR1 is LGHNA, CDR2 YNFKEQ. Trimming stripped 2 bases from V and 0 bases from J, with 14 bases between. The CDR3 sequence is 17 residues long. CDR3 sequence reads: CASSQKRDTASNQPQHF. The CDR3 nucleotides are TGTGCCAGCAGCCAAAAACGGGACACCGCTAGCAATCAGCCCCAGCATTTT.

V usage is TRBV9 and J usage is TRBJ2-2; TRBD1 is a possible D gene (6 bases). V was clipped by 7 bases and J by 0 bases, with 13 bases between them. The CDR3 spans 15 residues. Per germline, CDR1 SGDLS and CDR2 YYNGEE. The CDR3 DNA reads TGTGCCAGCGACCCAGGGGACACGAACACCGGGGAGCTGTTTTTT. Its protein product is CASDPGDTNTGELFF.